This TCR beta chain is from a study of shared clonotypes between healthy human individuals. Profiled with immunoSEQ multiplex PCR; TCRdb holds only in-frame clones, not every one. The sample lists fewer than 2.5 million clones, 93% seen once, with approximately 0.36% in the top ten. This CDR3 has 15 residues. Germline CDR1 is SGHTA and CDR2 is FQGTGA. Trimming at V came to 5 bases and at J to 5 bases, leaving 5 bases not matched to a gene. This TCR came from a man between 18 and 35 years old in good health. Some clones in this sample may be carry-over from other donors' samples. The rearrangement uses TRBV7-3 and TRBJ2-7, with TRBD2 identical over 14 bases. The sequenced sample was naive CD4+ T cells from PBMCs. Documented subset: CD45RA+ positively selected. For the CDR3, the DNA is TGTGCCAGCAGCCAGGGACTAGCGGGAGCCCACGAGCAGTACTTC. As protein: CASSQGLAGAHEQYF.